Listed below are T cell receptor beta chains from one sample, sequenced in a study of radiotherapy plus CTLA-4 blockade in lung cancer. TCRdb's copy holds only in-frame clones and misses some; the assay was immunoSEQ multiplex PCR. The sample includes around 45,000 clones, 73% of them seen just once. The source was peripheral blood, collected from a patient treated with radiotherapy plus ipilimumab. These TCRs come from a human donor with non-small cell lung cancer who had a complete response to radiotherapy plus ipilimumab. The CDR3 runs from the conserved cysteine through the conserved F or W. The D gene is left open where the match is weak. Clone size appears in some rows only: once, few, many, or a class for an expanded clone.

J gene: TRBJ2-7; clone size: NA; D gene: NA; V gene: TRBV6-6; CDR3 DNA: TGTGCCAGCAGTTACCGGGGCGGGATAAGATTATACGAGCAGTACTTC; CDR3 protein: CASSYRGGIRLYEQYF
J gene: TRBJ2-1; clone size: NA; D gene: NA; V gene: TRBV7-3; CDR3 DNA: TGTGCCAGCAGCTTAAATCCAGCGGACAATGAGCAGTTCTTC; CDR3 protein: CASSLNPADNEQFF
J gene: TRBJ2-5; clone size: NA; D gene: NA; V gene: TRBV7-2; CDR3 DNA: TGTGCCAGCAGACCCAGGGGAGTGGAGACCCAGTACTTC; CDR3 protein: CASRPRGVETQYF
J gene: TRBJ1-1; clone size: NA; D gene: NA; V gene: TRBV19; CDR3 DNA: TGTGCCAGTAGTTTACTCGGACAGCGGATCGAAGCTTTCTTT; CDR3 protein: CASSLLGQRIEAFF
J gene: TRBJ2-4; clone size: few; D gene: TRBD2; V gene: TRBV12-5; CDR3 DNA: TGTGCTAGTGGTTTGGTACGTGGGGGGGTGCAGTACTTC; CDR3 protein: CASGLVRGGVQYF
J gene: TRBJ2-3; clone size: NA; D gene: NA; V gene: TRBV11-2; CDR3 DNA: TGTGCCAGCAGAAGGGGAGATACGCAGTATTTT; CDR3 protein: CASRRGDTQYF
J gene: TRBJ2-7; clone size: once; D gene: NA; V gene: TRBV4-3; CDR3 DNA: TGCGCCAGCAGCCAAGGACTATCCTTGACAACCTACGAGCAGTACTTC; CDR3 protein: CASSQGLSLTTYEQYF
J gene: TRBJ2-7; clone size: NA; D gene: NA; V gene: TRBV21-1; CDR3 DNA: TGTGCCAGCACCCTAGGGGCCCTATCTAACGAGCAGTACTTC; CDR3 protein: CASTLGALSNEQYF
J gene: TRBJ2-3; clone size: once; D gene: NA; V gene: TRBV6-5; CDR3 DNA: TGTGCCAGCAGTTACTCGTCGGGAGTTGGCACAGATACGCAGTATTTT; CDR3 protein: CASSYSSGVGTDTQYF
J gene: TRBJ1-5; clone size: NA; D gene: NA; V gene: TRBV6-1; CDR3 DNA: TGTGCCAGCAGTGAACTTGGAGGACTTCGCAATCAGCCCCAGCATTTT; CDR3 protein: CASSELGGLRNQPQHF
J gene: TRBJ2-3; clone size: NA; D gene: NA; V gene: TRBV27; CDR3 DNA: TGTGCCAGCAGACGTAGGGGGGGCACAGATATGCAGTATTTT; CDR3 protein: CASRRRGGTDMQYF
J gene: TRBJ2-7; clone size: NA; D gene: TRBD2; V gene: TRBV5-4; CDR3 DNA: TGTGCCAGCAGCCCCCAGGGGGAACTAGCGGGAGGGCCATTC; CDR3 protein: CASSPQGELAGGPF
J gene: TRBJ2-7; clone size: once; D gene: TRBD1; V gene: TRBV6-5; CDR3 DNA: TGTGCCAGCAGTTACTCGGGACAGCGCTACGAGCAGTACTTC; CDR3 protein: CASSYSGQRYEQYF
J gene: TRBJ1-1; clone size: NA; D gene: NA; V gene: TRBV7-9; CDR3 DNA: TGTGCCAGCAGCTTAATTGGACAGACGAACACTGAAGCTTTCTTT; CDR3 protein: CASSLIGQTNTEAFF
J gene: TRBJ2-3; clone size: NA; D gene: NA; V gene: TRBV2; CDR3 DNA: TGTGCCAGTTCCGACGGACTATCAACAGATACGCAGTATTTT; CDR3 protein: CASSDGLSTDTQYF
J gene: TRBJ1-2; clone size: once; D gene: NA; V gene: TRBV18; CDR3 DNA: TGTGCCAGCTCACCCGTCACGGGATCAGGCTATGGCTACACCTTC; CDR3 protein: CASSPVTGSGYGYTF
J gene: TRBJ2-7; clone size: NA; D gene: NA; V gene: TRBV19; CDR3 DNA: TGTGCCAGTAGTATCAAGGTGGGGGGGCTCTCCTACGAGCAGTACTTC; CDR3 protein: CASSIKVGGLSYEQYF
J gene: TRBJ2-3; clone size: NA; D gene: NA; V gene: TRBV4-3; CDR3 DNA: TGCGCCAGCAGCCAAGATGTGGCCAGCACAGATACGCAGTATTTT; CDR3 protein: CASSQDVASTDTQYF
J gene: TRBJ1-4; clone size: NA; D gene: TRBD1; V gene: TRBV2; CDR3 DNA: TGTGCCAGCAGTGAGCCCGGGACAGGTTTGCTGTTTTTT; CDR3 protein: CASSEPGTGLLFF
J gene: TRBJ2-2; clone size: NA; D gene: TRBD1; V gene: TRBV19; CDR3 DNA: TGTGCCAGCAGGGACAGATTGAACACCGGGGAGCTGTTTTTT; CDR3 protein: CASRDRLNTGELFF
J gene: TRBJ1-1; clone size: NA; D gene: NA; V gene: TRBV27; CDR3 DNA: TGTGCCAGCAGTTTATCGCCGGGAAACACTGAAGCTTTCTTT; CDR3 protein: CASSLSPGNTEAFF
J gene: TRBJ2-6; clone size: NA; D gene: NA; V gene: TRBV9; CDR3 DNA: TGTGCCAGCAGCGTAGGGCAGGGCTATGGGGCCAACGTCCTGACTTTC; CDR3 protein: CASSVGQGYGANVLTF
J gene: TRBJ1-1; clone size: NA; D gene: NA; V gene: TRBV30; CDR3 DNA: TGTGCCTGGACCCGACAGGCCCAATCGAACACTGAAGCTTTCTTT; CDR3 protein: CAWTRQAQSNTEAFF
J gene: TRBJ2-2; clone size: few; D gene: NA; V gene: TRBV7-9; CDR3 DNA: TGTGCCAGCAGCTTAGACTTCAGGGATGTACCCGGCACCGGGGAGCTGTTTTTT; CDR3 protein: CASSLDFRDVPGTGELFF
J gene: TRBJ2-1; clone size: NA; D gene: NA; V gene: TRBV9; CDR3 DNA: TGTGCCAGCAGCGGTAGTTTCGGCAATGAGCAGTTCTTC; CDR3 protein: CASSGSFGNEQFF
J gene: TRBJ2-1; clone size: NA; D gene: TRBD1; V gene: TRBV18; CDR3 DNA: TGTGCCAGCTCGCAGACAGGGAGCAATGAGCAGTTCTTC; CDR3 protein: CASSQTGSNEQFF
J gene: TRBJ1-3; clone size: NA; D gene: TRBD1; V gene: TRBV6-5; CDR3 DNA: TGTGCCAGCAGCCTTCGACAGGGGGATCGGTCGACCATATATTTT; CDR3 protein: CASSLRQGDRSTIYF
J gene: TRBJ2-7; clone size: NA; D gene: TRBD2; V gene: TRBV18; CDR3 DNA: TGTGCCAGCTCGGCGACTAGCGGAGGGACCTACGAGCAGTACTTC; CDR3 protein: CASSATSGGTYEQYF
J gene: TRBJ2-2; clone size: once; D gene: NA; V gene: TRBV21-1; CDR3 DNA: TGTGCCAGCAGCTGCCAGGGGTACACCGGGGAGCTGTTTTTT; CDR3 protein: CASSCQGYTGELFF
J gene: TRBJ2-7; clone size: NA; D gene: TRBD1; V gene: TRBV7-9; CDR3 DNA: TGTGCCAGCAGCCCAGGGGGTTACGAGCAGTACTTC; CDR3 protein: CASSPGGYEQYF
J gene: TRBJ1-5; clone size: NA; D gene: NA; V gene: TRBV28; CDR3 DNA: TGTGCCAGCAGTTTATCCTTGGGAGGGATAAAAATCGCCCAGCATTTT; CDR3 protein: CASSLSLGGIKIAQHF
J gene: TRBJ1-1; clone size: NA; D gene: TRBD1; V gene: TRBV19; CDR3 DNA: TGTGCCAGTAGTGCCGGGACAGCTCCTAGGAACACTGAAGCTTTCTTT; CDR3 protein: CASSAGTAPRNTEAFF